Listed below are T cell receptor beta chains from one sample, sequenced in a study of blood T cell repertoires in COVID-19. Sequencing used immunoSEQ multiplex PCR; TCRdb keeps in-frame clones, though not all of them. The sample shows approximately 230,000 clones, approximately 82% of them seen only once. Sequenced: peripheral blood. The receptor set was obtained from a woman older than 75 with active or convalescent COVID-19. Both conserved end residues are trimmed from each CDR3.

j_call	v_call	cdr3_aa
TRBJ2-2	TRBV23-1	ASSQSRARGNTGELF
TRBJ2-3	TRBV12-3/TRBV12-4	ASSEPGTAQY
TRBJ1-5	TRBV5-1	ASSLDGAGNQPQH
TRBJ1-2	TRBV29-1	SVHPRANYGYT
TRBJ1-1	TRBV3-1/TRBV3-2	ASSRTGPNTEAF
TRBJ1-4	TRBV28	ASSFRGLLTNEKLF
TRBJ2-5	TRBV5-1	ASSVGQPEETQY
TRBJ1-4	TRBV10-3	AISAEGALNEKLF
TRBJ1-1	TRBV19	ASRLGGSTEAF
TRBJ2-5	TRBV6-5	ASLRQARETQY
TRBJ2-5	TRBV5-1	ASSLEGQGAEEETQY
TRBJ2-2	TRBV5-4	ASSPGQGIGELF
TRBJ2-6	TRBV19	ASSMQGPGANVLT
TRBJ1-4	TRBV6-6	ASSYSTGDEKLF
TRBJ1-4	TRBV11-2	ASTQTGGREKLF
TRBJ1-3	TRBV28	ASTWGGFSGNTIY
TRBJ2-7	TRBV28	ASSFLGTGLSYEQY